Listed here are 10 T cell receptor beta chains from one sample, sequenced in a study of CD8 T cells in Susac syndrome (dated by TCRdb to about 2019). The library was made by the immunoSEQ multiplex PCR assay. RNA was extracted using the RNeasy kit, and about 0.5 to 1 ug of the RNA was reverse transcribed with random hexamers. The public reads were run again by TCRdb, first through fastp at Q25 and then through MiXCR, and only productive beta chains were kept. A single entry per CDR3 protein holds the most common genes and DNA from its merged rows. For this sample the table gives approximately 160,000 distinct CDR3 sequences, of which roughly 94% were detected only once. 0.09% to 0.1% of the sample is taken by the ten largest. Sequenced input: CD4+ T cells from PBMCs. Source of these receptors: a human donor with multiple sclerosis.

V usage is TRBV27 and J usage is TRBJ1-5, with D uncertain. The V end lost 5 bases, the J end lost 6 bases, and 11 bases lay between the germline ends. CDR3 length equals 13 residues. Germline V gene lookup returns CDR1 MNHEY and CDR2 SMNVEV (reference sequence). The CDR3 protein is CASSPGDGQPQHF. The CDR3 DNA follows: TGTGCCAGCAGTCCCGGGGATGGTCAGCCCCAGCATTTT.

In DNA form, the CDR3 reads TGTGCCAGCAGTGAATCTAGGACGTTCTTC. Translation gives CASSESRTFF. The V gene is TRBV2, the J gene TRBJ2-1; D is undetermined. The germline CDR1 and CDR2 sequences are SNHLY and FYNNEI. V was pared by 2 bases and J by 15 bases, with 8 bases between. The CDR3 runs to 10 residues.

This clonotype showed up just once. The CDR3 loop is CASSSAGGGYTF. Written as DNA, the CDR3 is TGTGCCAGCAGTTCCGCAGGCGGAGGCTACACCTTC. V is TRBV27 and J is TRBJ1-2; no reliable D call. Trimming shortened V by 4 bases and J by 8 bases, and 11 bases separated the two germline ends. The CDR3 loop spans 12 amino acids. Germline values: CDR1 MNHEY, CDR2 SMNVEV (reference sequence).

CDR3 sequence (DNA): TGTGCCAGCAGCCAAGCCGCGCTTGTCCCGGGTGAGCAGTTCTTC. It yields the protein CASSQAALVPGEQFF. The chain combines TRBV4-2 with TRBJ2-1; D is ambiguous. Trimming took off 1 base at V and 9 bases at J, with 16 bases between the two ends. The CDR3 is 15 amino acids. Germline V gene data show CDR1 as LGHNA and CDR2 as YNFKEQ.

V and J are TRBV20-1 and TRBJ2-2, with 8 bases matching TRBD2. Germline V gene lookup returns CDR1 DFQATT and CDR2 SNEGSKA (reference sequence). This CDR3 region has 17 residues. The ends lost 3 bases at V and 0 bases at J; junction bases unmatched: 9. DNA of the CDR3: TGCAGTGCTAGGCCGTTAACTAGCGGAACGAACACCGGGGAGCTGTTTTTT. Protein product: CSARPLTSGTNTGELFF.

This sequence joins TRBV30 and TRBJ2-3; D is perhaps TRBD2 (6 bases). The CDR3 spans 19 residues. The ends were cut back, 2 bases at V and 1 base at J, with 25 bases in the middle. Germline values: CDR1 GTSNPN, CDR2 SVGIG (reference sequence). CDR3 DNA: TGTGCCTGGAGTCTATACCCCTGGACTACCTCGGGGGGCACAGATACGCAGTATTTT. It codes for CAWSLYPWTTSGGTDTQYF.

This chain joins TRBV3-1 and TRBJ2-2; D not certain. Germline V gene lookup returns CDR1 LGHDT and CDR2 YNNKEL (reference sequence). V was shortened by 0 bases and J by 2 bases, with 4 bases between the two germline ends. The length of the CDR3 is 14 residues. The CDR3 DNA reads as TGTGCCAGCAGCCAAGATCGCAACACCGGGGAGCTGTTTTTT. It encodes CASSQDRNTGELFF.

This sequence joins TRBV5-5 and TRBJ2-3; 8 bases are shared with TRBD2. The CDR3 totals 14 residues. Germline V gene sequence: CDR1 SGHKS, CDR2 YYEKEE (reference sequence). V gave up 4 bases and J gave up 4 bases; unmatched junction bases: 5. CDR3 sequence: CASSPGRASDTQYF. DNA of the CDR3: TGTGCCAGCAGCCCCGGGAGGGCCTCAGATACGCAGTATTTT.

The V call is TRBV6-5, the J call TRBJ2-7, with 7 bases that match TRBD1. CDR1 and CDR2 from the germline V gene are MNHEY and SVGAGI. The CDR3 is made up of 15 amino acids. The J segment lost 2 bases and the V segment lost 4 bases, leaving 8 bases of the junction unmatched. The CDR3 region is CASSSPSTGPYEQYF. The CDR3 DNA is TGTGCCAGCAGTTCCCCCTCGACAGGGCCCTACGAGCAGTACTTC.

This sequence joins TRBV7-2 and TRBJ2-7; D unresolved. V lost 5 bases and J lost 3, with 17 bases in between. In germline, CDR1 is SGHTA, CDR2 FQGNSA. The CDR3 covers 15 residues. The CDR3 sequence: CASSVLAVHIYEQYF. For the CDR3, the DNA is TGTGCCAGCAGCGTACTGGCAGTGCACATCTACGAGCAGTACTTC. The full variable domain, with the rest looked up from reference TRBV7-2 and TRBJ2-7, is GAGVSQSPSNKVTEKGKDVELRCDPISGHTALYWYRQSLGQGLEFLIYFQGNSAPDKSGLPSDRFSAERTGGSVSTLTIQRTQQEDSAVYLCASSVLAVHIYEQYFGPGTRLTVT.